Below are 28 T cell receptor beta chains sequenced from a single sample in a study of blood T cell repertoires in COVID-19. Here immunoSEQ multiplex PCR was the method, and the copy in TCRdb shows in-frame clones only, minus some. The top ten clones hold 7.4% of a sample with around 240,000 clones, around 83% of them seen once. Specimen: peripheral blood. The source of these receptors is a woman between 50 and 59 years old with acute or convalescent COVID-19.

The chain recombines TRBV7-2 with TRBJ2-7, with a possible D match to TRBD1 (5 bases). Germline assignment: CDR1 SGHTA and CDR2 FQGNSA. The CDR3 is made up of 14 amino acids. Between the trimmed V and J ends, which lost 1 base and 5 bases, there was a span of 12 bases. This CDR3 is CASSLVGRVDEQYF. The DNA for the CDR3 is TGTGCCAGCAGCTTAGTGGGCAGGGTGGACGAGCAGTACTTC.

The chain joins TRBV5-1 to TRBJ2-1, with D possibly matching TRBD1 (5 bases). The CDR3 totals 14 residues. Between the trimmed V and J ends, which lost 1 base and 2 bases, there was a span of 7 bases. CDR1 is SGHRS and CDR2 is YFSETQ in the germline V gene. Written as DNA, the CDR3 is TGCGCCAGCAGCTTGCCAGGGACCTACAATGAGCAGTTCTTC. Translated: CASSLPGTYNEQFF.

The V and J genes are TRBV12-5 and TRBJ2-1, with 10 bases that match TRBD2. Germline assignment: CDR1 LGHNT and CDR2 FRNRAP. The junction had 1 base not matched to a gene; V was cut back by 1 base and J by 4 bases. This CDR3 is built from 15 residues. In DNA, the CDR3 is TGTGCTAGTGGTTTGGGGACTAGCGGATACAATGAGCAGTTCTTC. Its translation: CASGLGTSGYNEQFF.

The CDR3 protein is CASSQSTDTQYF. CDR3 sequence (DNA): TGTGCCAGCAGCCAAAGCACAGATACGCAGTATTTT. The chain couples TRBV7-9 to TRBJ2-3; D gene uncertain. CDR1 SEHNR and CDR2 FQNEAQ come from the germline V gene (reference sequence). V dropped 5 bases and J dropped 0 bases, with 3 bases sitting between them. This CDR3 spans 12 amino acids.

The chain combines TRBV5-6 with TRBJ2-3, with 13 bases aligning to TRBD2. Germline loops: CDR1 SGHDT, CDR2 YYEEEE. The V gene end was trimmed by 1 base and the J gene end by 4 bases; junction bases not matched to a gene: 3. This CDR3 has 16 residues. Here the CDR3 DNA reads TGTGCCAGCAGCTTGACTAGCGGGAGGGTGGCAGATACGCAGTATTTT. This codes for CASSLTSGRVADTQYF.

J is TRBJ1-1 and V is TRBV6-5, with a possible D match to TRBD1 (5 bases). Germline CDR1 reads MNHEY; CDR2 reads SVGAGI. Trimming took off 5 bases at V and 6 bases at J, with 19 bases between the two ends. The CDR3 has 15 amino acids. In DNA form, the CDR3 reads TGTGCCAGCAGTAATCCCAGCCAGGGAAACTCTGAAGCTTTCTTT. Translated: CASSNPSQGNSEAFF.

V and J are TRBV4-1 and TRBJ1-4, with D tentatively TRBD1 (5 bases). Looked up from germline, CDR1 is MGHRA and CDR2 is YSYEKL. The CDR3 length is 17 residues. V lost 4 bases, J lost 0 bases, and 15 bases lay in between. CDR3 nucleotides: TGCGCCAGCAGCCCCGCTGGGGCGGGGTCAACTAATGAAAAACTGTTTTTT. This sequence encodes CASSPAGAGSTNEKLFF.

The chain has TRBV30 and TRBJ1-6; TRBD1 is a possible D gene (5 bases). The germline gives CDR1 GTSNPN, CDR2 SVGIG (reference sequence). Trimming shortened V by 3 bases and J by 0 bases, and 9 bases separated the two germline ends. This CDR3 is built from 15 residues. The CDR3 bases are TGTGCCTGGAGGCTTACAGGCTCCTATAATTCACCCCTCCACTTT. Amino acids: CAWRLTGSYNSPLHF.

The chain employs TRBV28 and TRBJ1-5; tentatively, D is TRBD1 (5 bases). The CDR3 runs 14 residues. Germline V gene sequence: CDR1 MDHEN, CDR2 SYDVKM. The V end lost 3 bases, the J end lost 7 bases, and 13 bases lay between the germline ends. The DNA of the CDR3 is TGTGCCAGCAGTTTTCGGGGGATCGGGCAGCCCCAGCATTTT. This codes for CASSFRGIGQPQHF.

V is TRBV28 and J is TRBJ1-2; 7 nucleotides align to TRBD1. The CDR3 runs to 17 residues. From germline, CDR1 is MDHEN and CDR2 SYDVKM. V was clipped by 7 bases and J by 4 bases; unmatched bases: 18. The CDR3 sequence is CASTSGTVGPRGYGYTF. The CDR3 DNA sequence: TGTGCCAGCACCTCCGGGACAGTAGGGCCACGGGGCTATGGCTACACCTTC.

The V call is TRBV18, the J call TRBJ1-5, with 9 bases matching TRBD1. The CDR3 runs 15 residues. After removal of 6 bases from V and 6 bases from J, the junction contained 9 bases not matched to a gene. Germline V lookup: CDR1 KGHSH, CDR2 LQKENI. The CDR3 coding sequence is TGTGCCAGCTCGCCCGCAGGACAGGGGCCTCAGCCCCAGCATTTT. It codes for CASSPAGQGPQPQHF.

The V and J genes are TRBV7-8 and TRBJ2-7; 7 bases agree with TRBD1. CDR3 length: 14 residues. With V trimmed by 5 bases and J by 2 bases, 6 bases remained unmatched. Germline V gene sequence: CDR1 SGHVS, CDR2 FQNEAQ. The CDR3 region has the DNA TGTGCCAGCAGCACGGGACAGCTCACCTACGAGCAGTACTTC. Amino acid sequence: CASSTGQLTYEQYF.

The chain joins TRBV5-8 to TRBJ2-1; 9 nucleotides line up with TRBD1. CDR3 length: 13 residues. Trimming cost V 4 bases and J 12 bases; bases outside gene matches: 8. Germline CDR1 is SGHTS and CDR2 is YDEGEE. This CDR3 reads CASSPGQGIGQFF. In nucleotides, the CDR3 is TGTGCCAGCAGCCCTGGACAGGGGATCGGGCAGTTCTTC.

The J gene is TRBJ2-3, the V gene TRBV3-1 (or the pseudogene TRBV3-2); 11 positions agree with TRBD2. Germline CDR1 LGHDT, CDR2 YNNKEL (reference sequence). Losses at the gene ends were 4 bases for V and 3 bases for J; bases not matched to a gene: 3. The CDR3 has 15 amino acids. In DNA, the CDR3 is TGTGCCAGCAGCCCGACTAGCGGGGAGACAGATACGCAGTATTTT. It codes for CASSPTSGETDTQYF.

J is TRBJ1-4 and V is TRBV5-8; D possibly corresponds to TRBD1 (6 bases). The V end was cut by 3 bases, the J end by 8 bases, with 17 bases between. Looked up from germline, CDR1 is SGHTS and CDR2 is YDEGEE. This CDR3 is 15 amino acids long. In nucleotides, the CDR3 is TGTGCCAGCAGCTCCTCAATAACAGGGAAGGAAAAACTGTTTTTT. Amino acids: CASSSSITGKEKLFF.

The chain links TRBV14 to TRBJ2-2; no firm D call. The CDR3 has 17 amino acids. V lost 0 bases and J 0 bases, leaving 11 bases between the germline ends. Germline CDR1 is SGHDN and CDR2 is FVKESK. In DNA form, the CDR3 reads TGTGCCAGCAGCCAAGATACGTACAGTTCGAACACCGGGGAGCTGTTTTTT. This gives the protein CASSQDTYSSNTGELFF.

The chain links TRBV6-5 to TRBJ1-1; D is perhaps TRBD1 (5 bases). Between the trimmed V and J ends, which lost 7 bases and 11 bases, there was a span of 11 bases. The CDR3 has 10 residues. The germline CDR1 and CDR2 sequences are MNHEY and SVGAGI. CDR3: CASTNRWAFF. In DNA, the CDR3 is TGTGCCAGCACCAACAGGTGGGCTTTCTTT.

The gene calls are TRBV9 and TRBJ2-5; 9 bases line up with TRBD2. Per the germline V gene, CDR1 is SGDLS and CDR2 is YYNGEE. V shed 4 bases and J 4 bases; nucleotides not matched to a gene: 8. The length of the CDR3 is 15 residues. The CDR3 nucleotides read TGTGCCAGCAGCTTAAGCGGGGGGCCCCCAGAGACCCAGTACTTC. This translates into CASSLSGGPPETQYF.

This sequence joins TRBV19 and TRBJ1-5; D gene uncertain. CDR1 LNHDA and CDR2 SQIVND come from the germline V gene (reference sequence). V was trimmed by 5 bases and J by 4 bases, leaving 9 bases between them. This CDR3 has 13 residues. CDR3 loop: CASSVQSNQPQHF. In nucleotides, the CDR3 is TGTGCCAGTAGTGTACAGAGTAATCAGCCCCAGCATTTT.

This chain uses TRBV19 with TRBJ2-2; D possibly corresponds to TRBD2 (6 bases). The germline V gene has CDR1 LNHDA and CDR2 SQIVND (reference sequence). Trimming took 4 bases from V and 5 from J, leaving 11 bases between them. This CDR3 region has 14 residues. The CDR3 protein is CASSTGVQTGELFF. The CDR3 nucleotides are TGTGCCAGTAGTACGGGAGTACAGACCGGGGAGCTGTTTTTT.

The rearrangement links TRBV7-2 to TRBJ1-1; D call uncertain. CDR1 is SGHTA and CDR2 is FQGNSA in the germline V gene. V dropped 0 bases and J dropped 3 bases, with 8 bases sitting between them. The CDR3 is 14 amino acids. Here the CDR3 DNA reads TGTGCCAGCAGCTTAGCTTCCCGGGACACTGAAGCTTTCTTT. Amino acid sequence: CASSLASRDTEAFF.

V is TRBV2 and J is TRBJ2-7; maybe TRBD1 (5 bases). The CDR3 sequence is 13 residues long. Trimming left V 4 bases short and J 0 bases short, with 7 bases between. Looked up from germline, CDR1 is SNHLY and CDR2 is FYNNEI. This CDR3 is CASSGGLSYEQYF. The CDR3 DNA sequence: TGTGCCAGCAGTGGGGGCCTCTCCTACGAGCAGTACTTC.

The rearrangement links TRBV6-5 to TRBJ2-1; D is perhaps TRBD2 (6 bases). The CDR3 sequence is 13 residues long. V lost 10 bases and J lost 7, with 17 bases in between. Germline values: CDR1 MNHEY, CDR2 SVGAGI. The CDR3, as DNA: TGTGCCACTAGTTTTGGGGGGAGTAATGAGCAGTTCTTC. Translating it yields CATSFGGSNEQFF.

This clone was seen only once. The chain has TRBV4-1 and TRBJ1-5, with D unclear. This CDR3 has 14 amino acids. In germline, CDR1 is MGHRA, CDR2 YSYEKL. Trimming took off 0 bases at V and 2 bases at J, with 5 bases between the two ends. CDR3 region: CASSQESRNQPQHF. The CDR3 DNA follows: TGCGCCAGCAGCCAAGAAAGCCGCAATCAGCCCCAGCATTTT.

The V gene is TRBV2, the J gene TRBJ1-2; D is undetermined. The V gene lost 5 bases and the J gene lost 4 bases, with 14 bases spanning the gap. Germline assignment: CDR1 SNHLY and CDR2 FYNNEI. This CDR3 has 14 residues. The CDR3 here is CASSPKSGIYGYTF. DNA for the CDR3: TGTGCCAGCAGTCCAAAGAGCGGGATCTATGGCTACACCTTC.

This chain connects TRBV11-3 to TRBJ2-5; 8 nucleotides align to TRBD1. J lost 5 bases, V lost 1 base, and 6 bases had no gene match. Germline assignment: CDR1 SGHNT and CDR2 YENEEA. The CDR3 consists of 15 residues. CDR3 protein: CASSLGAGGGETQYF. DNA of the CDR3: TGTGCCAGCAGCTTAGGGGCAGGGGGCGGGGAGACCCAGTACTTC.

The chain is built from TRBV12-3 or TRBV12-4 and TRBJ1-2; TRBD1 might be the D (5 bases). V lost 1 base to trimming and J lost 7 bases, with 10 bases between them. The CDR3 consists of 13 residues. The CDR3 spells CASSLGEGSGYTF. CDR3 bases: TGTGCCAGCAGTTTAGGGGAGGGGTCTGGCTACACCTTC.

The chain combines TRBV3-1 (or the pseudogene TRBV3-2) with TRBJ2-3; 16 bases fit TRBD2. The CDR3 is 17 residues long. V shed 4 bases and J 1 base; nucleotides not matched to a gene: 2. CDR1 LGHDT and CDR2 YNNKEL come from the germline V gene (reference sequence). The CDR3 nucleotides are TGTGCCAGCAGCCTTGGGACTAGCGGGAGGGGCACAGATACGCAGTATTTT. This translates into CASSLGTSGRGTDTQYF.